These 25 T cell receptor beta chains were all obtained from the same sample, sequenced in a study of OX40 agonist ivuxolimab in advanced cancers. Data came from immunoSEQ multiplex PCR; TCRdb stores just in-frame clones and leaves some out. In the table there are about 54,000 clones, approximately 85% of which are singletons. This specimen was CD4+ or CD8+ T cells sorted from blood, taken in a trial of the OX40 agonist ivuxolimab. Receptor source: an adult with an advanced solid tumor such as melanoma, head and neck, liver or kidney cancer.

The CDR3 sequence: CASSPRTGGSPLHF. CDR3 DNA: TGTGCCAGTAGTCCCCGGACAGGTGGATCACCCCTCCACTTT. The V call is TRBV19, the J call TRBJ1-6; 7 bases are a match to TRBD1. The V and J ends lost 5 bases and 10 bases, in that order; junction bases with no gene match: 8. CDR1 is LNHDA, CDR2 SQIVND, per germline (reference sequence). The CDR3 loop spans 14 amino acids. The full variable domain, rest sourced from reference TRBV19 and TRBJ1-6, is DGGITQSPKYLFRKEGQNVTLSCEQNLNHDAMYWYRQDPGQGLRLIYYSQIVNDFQKGDIAEGYSVSREKKESFPLTVTSAQKNPTAFYLCASSPRTGGSPLHFGNGTRLTVT.

The V call is TRBV6-6, the J call TRBJ1-4; maybe TRBD1 (6 bases). The CDR3 covers 16 residues. With 5 bases removed from V and 0 bases from J, the gap between germline ends came to 13 bases. The germline V gene has CDR1 MNHNY and CDR2 SVGAGI (reference sequence). CDR3 bases: TGTGCCAGCAGTGGGAGGGGGAGGGCAACTAATGAAAAACTGTTTTTT. It is translated as CASSGRGRATNEKLFF.

V usage is TRBV7-2 and J usage is TRBJ1-2, with D tentatively TRBD1 (6 bases). Germline V gene lookup returns CDR1 SGHTA and CDR2 FQGNSA. The CDR3 has 15 residues. Trimming removed 3 bases from V and 0 bases from J, with 11 bases in between. This CDR3 is CASSLGAVANYGYTF. For the CDR3, the DNA is TGTGCCAGCAGCTTGGGGGCTGTAGCTAACTATGGCTACACCTTC. Full variable domain (missing parts from reference TRBV7-2 and TRBJ1-2): GAGVSQSPSNKVTEKGKDVELRCDPISGHTALYWYRQSLGQGLEFLIYFQGNSAPDKSGLPSDRFSAERTGGSVSTLTIQRTQQEDSAVYLCASSLGAVANYGYTFGSGTRLTVV.

V is TRBV27 and J is TRBJ2-7; TRBD2 aligns across 10 bases. CDR3 size: 14 residues. V lost 6 bases and J lost 4; bases outside the gene matches: 6. Germline V gives CDR1 MNHEY, CDR2 SMNVEV (reference sequence). This CDR3 reads CASRGSGRLYEQYF. The CDR3 DNA reads TGTGCCAGCAGAGGTAGCGGGAGGCTATACGAGCAGTACTTC.

The chain has TRBV11-2 and TRBJ2-1; TRBD2 matches at 8 bases. Germline V CDR1 and CDR2: SGHAT, FQNNGV. The V gene end was trimmed by 5 bases and the J gene end by 8 bases; junction bases not matched to a gene: 11. The CDR3 contains 15 residues. The DNA of the CDR3 is TGTGCCAGCAGCCCCCTAGCGGGTCGGAGGGATGAGCAGTTCTTC. This encodes CASSPLAGRRDEQFF. Filled out from reference TRBV11-2 and TRBJ2-1, the complete variable domain reads EAGVAQSPRYKIIEKRQSVAFWCNPISGHATLYWYQQILGQGPKLLIQFQNNGVVDDSQLPKDRFSAERLKGVDSTLKIQPAKLEDSAVYLCASSPLAGRRDEQFFGPGTRLTVL.

The J gene is TRBJ1-2, the V gene TRBV19; D is perhaps TRBD1 (6 bases). Deletions cut 3 bases from V and 6 bases from J, with 11 bases between. The CDR3 is 13 amino acids. Germline V gene data show CDR1 as LNHDA and CDR2 as SQIVND (reference sequence). The CDR3 region is CASSIRGADGYTF. CDR3 DNA: TGTGCCAGTAGTATTCGGGGGGCCGATGGCTACACCTTC.

This clone has a handful of counts. J is TRBJ1-5 and V is TRBV19; no definite D call. V lost 11 bases and J lost 2, with 22 bases in between. Germline V gene sequence: CDR1 LNHDA, CDR2 SQIVND (reference sequence). The CDR3 totals 16 residues. CDR3 sequence (DNA): TGTGCCTCCACAAGGGCCACAACGAGGGGCAATCAGCCCCAGCATTTT. It is translated as CASTRATTRGNQPQHF.

This clone has only a few counts. The chain links TRBV5-1 to TRBJ1-2; no clear D. Germline-derived CDR1 and CDR2 are SGHRS and YFSETQ. The CDR3 has 15 residues. Trimming shortened V by 3 bases and J by 1 base, and 13 bases separated the two germline ends. This CDR3 reads CASSSTDEVNYGYTF. CDR3 DNA: TGCGCCAGCAGCTCGACGGACGAAGTTAACTATGGCTACACCTTC.

The chain combines TRBV6-6 with TRBJ1-1; no clear D gene. V was trimmed by 9 bases and J by 0 bases, leaving 11 bases between them. Germline CDR1 MNHNY, CDR2 SVGAGI (reference sequence). The CDR3 has 13 residues. CDR3 DNA sequence: TGTGCCAGTGTGAGGGCAGTGAACACTGAAGCTTTCTTT. Protein sequence: CASVRAVNTEAFF.

This chain links TRBV25-1 with TRBJ2-1, with TRBD1 as a possible D gene (6 bases). The V gene lost 3 bases and the J gene lost 2 bases, with 8 bases spanning the gap. The CDR3 has 14 amino acids. Looked up from germline, CDR1 is MGHDK and CDR2 is SYGVNS. CDR3: CASSDPGAYNEQFF. CDR3 bases: TGTGCCAGCAGTGATCCAGGGGCCTACAATGAGCAGTTCTTC.

The chain joins TRBV6-6 to TRBJ2-7; D ambiguous. The V and J ends lost 4 bases and 2 bases respectively, with 6 bases between them. This CDR3 contains 12 residues. Germline CDR1 and CDR2: MNHNY and SVGAGI (reference sequence). In nucleotides, the CDR3 is TGTGCCAGCAGTTCACTCCCCTACGAGCAGTACTTC. Translated, it gives CASSSLPYEQYF.

In DNA, the CDR3 is TGTGCCAGCAGCCTAACCGGGGGGGCGGGCGACGAGCAGTACTTC. Amino acids: CASSLTGGAGDEQYF. The chain is built from TRBV7-9 and TRBJ2-7; TRBD2 matches at 8 bases. With 5 bases clipped from V and 5 bases from J, the junction kept 11 bases outside the gene matches. CDR3 length: 15 residues. Germline CDR1 reads SEHNR; CDR2 reads FQNEAQ (reference sequence).

V and J are TRBV6-6 and TRBJ1-4, with 7 bases identical to TRBD1. Germline CDR1 reads MNHNY; CDR2 reads SVGAGI (reference sequence). J gave up 7 bases and V 5 bases, and 4 bases lay outside the gene matches. The CDR3 is 13 residues long. The CDR3 coding sequence is TGTGCCAGCAGTACGACAGGGAGTGAAAAACTGTTTTTT. It yields the protein CASSTTGSEKLFF.

The V and J genes are TRBV9 and TRBJ2-1, with D possibly being TRBD1 or TRBD2 (5 bases each). CDR1 is SGDLS and CDR2 is YYNGEE in the germline V gene. This CDR3 is built from 15 residues. V was trimmed by 0 bases and J by 9 bases, leaving 16 bases between them. This CDR3 is CASSVAHGAGGEQFF. CDR3 nucleotide sequence: TGTGCCAGCAGCGTAGCCCATGGGGCAGGAGGTGAGCAGTTCTTC.

The rearrangement links TRBV19 to TRBJ2-5, with D perhaps being TRBD1 or TRBD2 (5 bases each). CDR1 is LNHDA, CDR2 SQIVND, per germline (reference sequence). This CDR3 spans 13 amino acids. V lost 5 bases, J lost 2 bases, and 9 bases lay in between. The CDR3 nucleotides are TGTGCCAGTAGTGGGACGCTGCAAGAGACCCAGTACTTC. This sequence encodes CASSGTLQETQYF.

V gene TRBV13 combines with J gene TRBJ2-7; 7 positions match TRBD2. Germline V lookup: CDR1 PRHDT, CDR2 FYEKMQ (reference sequence). The CDR3 runs to 15 residues. The V gene end was trimmed by 6 bases and the J gene end by 0 bases; junction bases not matched to a gene: 8. The CDR3 spells CASRTAAGDSYEQYF. The CDR3 nucleotides are TGTGCCAGCAGGACCGCGGCGGGAGACTCCTACGAGCAGTACTTC.

This clone was seen a handful of times. The rearrangement joins TRBV2 to TRBJ2-7, with D unresolved. Germline values: CDR1 SNHLY, CDR2 FYNNEI. CDR3 length equals 11 residues. Trimming took 5 bases from V and 6 from J, leaving 8 bases between them. This CDR3 is CASSYTAEQYF. In DNA, the CDR3 is TGTGCCAGCAGTTACACGGCCGAGCAGTACTTC.

Details on this clone: Mismatch with germline at one junction end may stem from a read error. The chain couples TRBV6-5 to TRBJ1-2; D possibly corresponds to TRBD1 (5 bases). This CDR3 has 13 residues. The germline CDR1 and CDR2 sequences are MNHEY and SVGAGI. The CDR3 region is CASSYSIDDPGAF. CDR3 in DNA: TGTGCCAGCAGTTACTCAATCGACGACCCGGGGGCCTTC.

CDR3 in DNA: TGTGCCAGCAGACTGGACAGGGCGAACACTGAAGCTTTCTTT. Protein: CASRLDRANTEAFF. This rearrangement joins TRBV6-5 to TRBJ1-1; 8 bases fit TRBD1. The CDR3 length is 14 residues. Germline assignment: CDR1 MNHEY and CDR2 SVGAGI. V shed 6 bases, J shed 1 base, and the junction held 4 bases outside the gene matches.

This chain connects TRBV27 to TRBJ2-3, with TRBD1 matching 7 bases. Trimming took 5 bases from V and 11 from J; bases not matched to a gene: 13. Germline V gives CDR1 MNHEY, CDR2 SMNVEV (reference sequence). This CDR3 has 14 residues. The CDR3 spells CASSRSRGQGEQYF. CDR3 nucleotides: TGTGCCAGCAGTCGCTCCAGGGGTCAGGGGGAGCAGTATTTT.

V gene TRBV5-6 combines with J gene TRBJ1-1; D uncertain. The CDR3 contains 16 residues. CDR1 and CDR2 from the germline V gene are SGHDT and YYEEEE. The V end lost 4 bases, the J end lost 2 bases, and 18 bases lay between the germline ends. The CDR3 DNA is TGTGCCAGCAGCCCACAATCGGCCTGGCTCAACACTGAAGCTTTCTTT. It is translated as CASSPQSAWLNTEAFF.

This sequence joins TRBV29-1 and TRBJ2-3; D is ambiguous. The CDR3 sequence is 15 residues long. Germline values: CDR1 SQVTM, CDR2 ANQGSEA. Trimming took 1 base from V and 6 from J, leaving 17 bases between them. The CDR3 protein is CSVEVSSSVTDTQYF. For the CDR3, the DNA is TGCAGCGTTGAAGTAAGTTCCAGCGTCACGGATACGCAGTATTTT.

The chain couples TRBV29-1 to TRBJ1-2; D might be TRBD1 (6 bases). CDR1 and CDR2 from the germline V gene are SQVTM and ANQGSEA. The CDR3 contains 14 residues. With 4 bases removed from V and 0 bases from J, the gap between germline ends came to 12 bases. CDR3 in amino acids: CSVGAGEANYGYTF. CDR3 DNA sequence: TGCAGCGTTGGGGCAGGGGAAGCTAACTATGGCTACACCTTC.

The CDR3 DNA reads TGTGCCAGCAGCTTGAGTGTTGGGAACTCTGGAAACACCATATATTTT. Its protein product is CASSLSVGNSGNTIYF. The chain links TRBV5-5 to TRBJ1-3; D remains ambiguous. CDR1 and CDR2 from the germline V gene are SGHKS and YYEKEE (reference sequence). Trimming took 1 base from V and 0 from J, leaving 11 bases between them. The CDR3 consists of 16 residues.

The chain links TRBV5-1 to TRBJ2-7, with 8 bases that match TRBD1. The CDR3 runs to 13 residues. The germline gives CDR1 SGHRS, CDR2 YFSETQ. V was pared by 7 bases and J by 3 bases, with 6 bases of the junction left unmatched. CDR3 sequence: CASQTGTGYEQYF. The DNA of the CDR3 is TGCGCCAGCCAAACCGGGACAGGCTACGAGCAGTACTTC.